The present T cell receptor beta chain was sequenced within a study of blood T cell repertoires in COVID-19. The wider study: Some COVID-19 samples were acute and others convalescent; all came from the United States, Italy and Spain. In each case, the material was cDNA or gDNA derived from T cells, B-cell-depleted T cells, or PBMCs.

Original data processing: Amplifying reference gene primers gave estimates of nucleated cell counts. Sequenced by immunoSEQ multiplex PCR; TCRdb stores in-frame clones only, minus some. The V and J calls and clone size are taken from that table; D and trimming were inferred from the DNA. The sample yields about 210,000 clones, around four fifths seen once. Trimming took 0 bases from V and 5 from J; bases not matched to a gene: 4. In germline, CDR1 is MNHEY, CDR2 SVGAGI. CDR3 length equals 15 residues. V is TRBV6-5 and J is TRBJ2-5, with 9 bases matching TRBD2. The receptor was isolated from a middle-aged woman with active or convalescent COVID-19. Sequenced material: peripheral blood. CDR3: CASSYSASGVETQYF. As DNA, the CDR3 is TGTGCCAGCAGTTACTCGGCTAGCGGGGTGGAGACCCAGTACTTC.